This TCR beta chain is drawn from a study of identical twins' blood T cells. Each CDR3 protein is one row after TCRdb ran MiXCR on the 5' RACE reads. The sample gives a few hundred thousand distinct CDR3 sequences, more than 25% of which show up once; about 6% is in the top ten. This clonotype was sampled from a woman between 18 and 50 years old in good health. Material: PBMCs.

CDR3 residues: CSALNRVSTEAFF. The DNA for the CDR3 is TGCAGCGCCCTTAACAGGGTTTCTACTGAAGCTTTCTTT. This sequence joins TRBV29-1 and TRBJ1-1; D is perhaps TRBD1 (6 bases). The germline gives CDR1 SQVTM, CDR2 ANQGSEA. The CDR3 loop spans 13 amino acids. The germline V and J ends were trimmed by 7 bases and 5 bases, with 17 bases remaining between them.